This entry concerns a single T cell receptor (beta chain). Sample treatment: oral pan-JAK inhibitor, 5-10 mg twice daily. These data come from a study of CD8+ T cells in alopecia areata. Looking at the study overall: Treated patients received oral tofacitinib, 5 to 10 mg twice daily. Once tofacitinib had been taken for 6 to 18 months, 6 months off drug followed.

Reverse transcribed after extraction, RNA yielded cDNA as the sequencing template. Here immunoSEQ multiplex PCR was the method, and the copy in TCRdb shows in-frame clones only, minus some. The sample holds some 190,000 clones, under 80% seen once. The material was CD4+ T cells sorted from blood, obtained at roughly week 49, from a patient treated with tofacitinib. The source is a human donor with alopecia areata.

CDR3 DNA: TGTGCTAGTAGCGCCGTGTCTAGCGGTGGCTACACCTTC. This sequence encodes CASSAVSSGGYTF. V is TRBV12-5 and J is TRBJ1-2, with D hard to call. CDR1 and CDR2 (germline): LGHNT, FRNRAP. This CDR3 contains 13 residues. The V gene lost 8 bases and the J gene lost 7 bases, with 17 bases spanning the gap. Full variable domain (remainder filled in from reference TRBV12-5 and TRBJ1-2): DARVTQTPRHKVTEMGQEVTMRCQPILGHNTVFWYRQTMMQGLELLAYFRNRAPLDDSGMPKDRFSAEMPDATLATLKIQPSEPRDSAVYFCASSAVSSGGYTFGSGTRLTVV.